This T cell receptor (beta chain) stems from a study of blood T cell repertoires in COVID-19 (dated by TCRdb to 2020 to 2021). In the study overall: Samples covering the acute and convalescent phases of COVID-19 were provided by collaborators in the United States, Italy and Spain. The prospective study material was composed of cDNA or gDNA derived from T cells, B-cell-depleted T cells, or PBMCs. The dataset comprised deeply sampled blood TCRbeta repertoires from subjects exposed to, actively infected with, or recovered from COVID-19. A freely available public database, intended as a resource for researchers studying the immune response to SARS-CoV-2, is where the repertoires were released. Samples were obtained from the ongoing ImmuneRACE study (first 160 participants) and from about 1,300 subjects provided by 6 global collaborators. A de-identified subject ID, COVID-19 status, age in years and sex were almost always included in the sample metadata. Where available, HLA class I and class II types were taken from metadata supplied by the sample provider and were not determined by assay-based typing.

Results and caveats for the whole study, not just this receptor: How much clinical and demographic metadata was included differed by source and by participant, and the metadata was provided uncurated.

V is clipped by 2 bases and J by 5 bases, and the sequence between their germline boundaries is 10 bases long. The germline V gene yields SGHAT for CDR1 and FQNNGV for CDR2. The CDR3 sequence holds 13 residues, the cysteine and phenylalanine included. Only the CDR3 portion is preserved as DNA: 39 bases, with reading frame beginning at the first base. TCRbeta CDR3 regions were amplified from genomic DNA using the immunoSEQ Assay, a bias-controlled multiplex PCR. In the paper's pipeline: The number of nucleated cells in each sample was estimated from the amplification of reference gene primers within the assay. To quantify the absolute abundance of each unique TCRbeta CDR3 rearrangement, sequence reads were collapsed and filtered. For each sample, productive Simpson clonality was calculated as the square root of Simpson's diversity index over productive rearrangements. TCRdb mirrors the immuneACCESS table, restricted to in-frame sequences. Some clones are absent from its copies; in checked studies, under half trace to an unresolved V gene, and the reason for the others is unknown. V and J calls and clone size are those listed in that table; D and trimming were worked out from the DNA. In all, the sample holds around 400,000 clones, and more than 75% of those were seen once. 10% of the sample goes to the ten largest clones.

A note on this clone: The specificity of this receptor is unknown. Per-nucleotide qualities are absent, and no much larger clonotype sits a single base away.

One collaborating source in Seattle enrolled patients while the patients were actively infected and followed the patients over time throughout the course of disease. The collaborating institutions used their own protocols to collect whole blood in K2EDTA tubes. For TCRbeta analysis, collaborators shipped samples as frozen whole blood, isolated PBMCs, or DNA extracted from either of those sample types. The receptor's source is a woman aged 25 to 39 with COVID-19, enrolled during active disease. Recombination joined TRBV11-2 with TRBJ2-7; TRBD2 is perhaps the D gene, given 5 matching bases. Sequencing was performed on peripheral blood. CDR3 region: CASSLPGFNEQYF. The DNA reads TGTGCCAGCAGCTTACCGGGATTCAACGAGCAGTACTTC.